The rows below give T cell receptor beta chains drawn from one sample of a study of T cells in Graves' hyperthyroidism and ophthalmopathy. In TCRdb, the multiplex PCR reads were re-called with MiXCR into one record per CDR3 protein. Of fewer than 750,000 distinct CDR3 sequences listed, more than 14% are singletons. Sequencing used blood. These receptors were obtained from a woman aged 45-59 years with Graves' ophthalmopathy. Each CDR3 is given with its conserved first and last residue. The order of the fields is J gene, D gene, V gene, clone size, CDR3 protein, CDR3 DNA. D genes are given only for firm matches. Part of the rows lack a size; the others show once, few, many or a class for expanded clones.

TRBJ2-2	TRBD2	TRBV14	.	CASSKGLAGIDIGELFF	TGTGCCAGCAGCAAGGGACTAGCGGGAATTGATATCGGGGAGCTGTTTTTT
TRBJ2-3	TRBD2	TRBV10-3	.	CAISSSLAGGTDTQYF	TGTGCCATCAGTAGTTCCCTAGCGGGAGGCACAGATACGCAGTATTTT
TRBJ2-2	TRBD2	TRBV18	.	CASSSLAGALTGELFF	TGTGCCAGCTCATCCCTAGCGGGAGCTCTTACCGGGGAGCTGTTTTTT
TRBJ2-7	.	TRBV3-1	many	CASQASDTLPYEQYF	TGTGCCAGTCAAGCCTCGGACACCCTCCCATACGAGCAGTACTTC
TRBJ2-7	.	TRBV7-2	many	CASSLVSASVYEQYF	TGTGCCAGCAGCTTAGTTTCAGCTAGCGTCTACGAGCAGTACTTC
TRBJ1-1	.	TRBV5-1	many	CASSLGPGINTEAFF	TGCGCCAGCAGCTTGGGCCCAGGGATCAACACTGAAGCTTTCTTT
TRBJ2-1	TRBD2	TRBV7-6	.	CASSLELAGPRFYNEQFF	TGTGCCAGCAGCTTAGAACTAGCGGGGCCTCGCTTCTACAATGAGCAGTTCTTC
TRBJ2-1	TRBD2	TRBV2	many	CASSTLLAGKNNEQFF	TGTGCCAGCAGTACCCTACTAGCGGGTAAAAACAATGAGCAGTTCTTC
TRBJ2-2	TRBD1	TRBV4-3	.	CASSQDSLGDRNTGELFF	TGCGCCAGCAGCCAAGATAGCCTGGGGGACAGGAACACCGGGGAGCTGTTTTTT
TRBJ1-2	.	TRBV4-2	.	CASSQEGGIGYTF	TGTGCCAGCAGCCAAGAGGGTGGGATTGGCTACACCTTC
TRBJ1-5	TRBD1	TRBV19	.	CASSVLPNLDRTFSNQPQHF	TGTGCCAGTAGCGTCCTCCCTAACCTGGACAGGACCTTTAGCAATCAGCCCCAGCATTTT
TRBJ2-7	.	TRBV28	many	CASSFLEGYLSYEQYF	TGTGCCAGCAGTTTTTTGGAGGGATATTTGTCCTACGAGCAGTACTTC
TRBJ2-2	.	TRBV30	.	CAWSVGNTGELFF	TGTGCCTGGAGTGTCGGTAACACCGGGGAGCTGTTTTTT
TRBJ2-4	.	TRBV9	few	CASSVESGSAIQYF	TGTGCCAGCAGCGTAGAGTCGGGTTCGGCCATTCAGTACTTC
TRBJ1-5	.	TRBV4-3	.	CASSQNARGPQHF	TGCGCCAGCAGCCAAAATGCAAGAGGGCCCCAGCATTTT
TRBJ2-1	TRBD2	TRBV6-2/TRBV6-3	few	CASRSGNAEQFF	TGTGCCAGCAGGAGCGGGAACGCTGAGCAGTTCTTC
TRBJ2-7	TRBD2	TRBV6-5	.	CASSYSKVLLAGDEQYF	TGTGCCAGCAGTTACTCGAAAGTTCTTCTAGCGGGAGACGAGCAGTACTTC
TRBJ2-1	TRBD2	TRBV24-1	few	CATSDWGSSGSFYNEQFF	TGTGCCACCAGTGATTGGGGGAGTAGCGGGAGTTTCTACAATGAGCAGTTCTTC
TRBJ1-1	.	TRBV3-1	many	CASSPQRGTEAFF	TGTGCCAGCAGCCCCCAGAGGGGCACTGAAGCTTTCTTT
TRBJ1-1	.	TRBV6-1	many	CASSRTRGMNTEAFF	TGTGCCAGCAGTCGGACTAGAGGGATGAACACTGAAGCTTTCTTT
TRBJ1-2	.	TRBV11-2	many	CASSPGVFYGYTF	TGTGCCAGCAGCCCCGGGGTGTTCTATGGCTACACCTTC
TRBJ1-4	.	TRBV27	.	CASGYRRGTNEKLFF	TGTGCCAGCGGCTACAGGAGAGGAACTAATGAAAAACTGTTTTTT
TRBJ2-3	TRBD2	TRBV9	few	CASSGGGPDTQYF	TGTGCCAGCTCCGGGGGGGGACCAGATACGCAGTATTTT
TRBJ1-5	.	TRBV30	.	CAWSGPPGLHNQPQHF	TGTGCCTGGAGTGGCCCCCCGGGACTCCACAATCAGCCCCAGCATTTT
TRBJ2-3	TRBD2	TRBV9	.	CASGVVGSGSTDTQYF	TGTGCCAGCGGCGTAGTGGGTAGCGGGAGTACAGATACGCAGTATTTT
TRBJ2-7	TRBD2	TRBV7-8	many	CASSFIAGVSYEQYF	TGTGCCAGCAGCTTCATAGCGGGAGTTTCCTACGAGCAGTACTTC
TRBJ2-2	TRBD2	TRBV7-2	many	CASSQGLAGPLNTGELFF	TGTGCCAGCAGCCAGGGACTAGCGGGACCACTGAACACCGGGGAGCTGTTTTTT
TRBJ2-1	TRBD2	TRBV27	many	CASSRRTSGSPGNEQFF	TGTGCCAGCAGTCGACGGACTAGCGGGAGTCCCGGCAATGAGCAGTTCTTC
TRBJ2-3	.	TRBV7-6	.	CASSLYSRSGRGPDTQYF	TGTGCCAGCAGCTTATACTCCCGAAGTGGCAGGGGACCAGATACGCAGTATTTT
TRBJ2-5	.	TRBV20-1	many	CSARISGSGTQYF	TGCAGTGCTAGAATCAGTGGGAGTGGGACCCAGTACTTC
TRBJ1-1	.	TRBV2	many	CASSYTGTEAFF	TGTGCCAGCAGCTACACTGGCACTGAAGCTTTCTTT
TRBJ1-5	.	TRBV7-3	.	CASSGPVFYQPQHF	TGTGCCAGCAGCGGACCCGTCTTCTATCAGCCCCAGCATTTT
TRBJ1-5	.	TRBV19	.	CASRRTWTVNQPQHF	TGTGCCAGTAGGCGTACCTGGACAGTGAATCAGCCCCAGCATTTT
TRBJ2-3	.	TRBV7-8	many	CAIHALTYTDTQYF	TGTGCAATCCACGCTCTCACCTACACAGATACGCAGTATTTT
TRBJ2-2	TRBD2	TRBV2	many	CASRHTSGRASGELFF	TGTGCCAGCAGGCATACTAGCGGGAGGGCCTCCGGGGAGCTGTTTTTT
TRBJ2-3	TRBD1	TRBV12-5	many	CASGSGQGLTDTQYF	TGTGCTAGTGGTTCGGGACAGGGTCTCACAGATACGCAGTATTTT
TRBJ2-1	.	TRBV7-3	few	CASSLKVAVSSYNEQFF	TGTGCCAGCAGCTTAAAGGTCGCGGTGAGCTCCTACAATGAGCAGTTCTTC
TRBJ2-1	.	TRBV11-2	many	CASSFGGISYNEQFF	TGTGCCAGCAGCTTCGGGGGAATATCCTACAATGAGCAGTTCTTC
TRBJ1-6	.	TRBV27	many	CASSLRLGRMTGQLNNSPLHF	TGTGCCAGCAGTTTAAGGCTAGGCCGTATGACCGGACAGTTAAATAATTCACCCCTCCACTTT
TRBJ2-3	.	TRBV29-1	few	CSVARGNGDTQYF	TGCAGCGTCGCGCGGGGTAATGGGGATACGCAGTATTTT
TRBJ2-2	.	TRBV5-1	.	CASSHRDGGNTGELFF	TGCGCCAGCAGCCACCGGGACGGTGGGAACACCGGGGAGCTGTTTTTT
TRBJ2-1	.	TRBV27	few	CASSLGPGSIPDEQFF	TGTGCCAGCAGTTTAGGGCCCGGGAGTATTCCCGATGAGCAGTTCTTC
TRBJ1-1	.	TRBV5-6	.	CASSFNRVYTEAFF	TGTGCCAGCAGCTTCAACAGGGTCTACACTGAAGCTTTCTTT
TRBJ1-1	.	TRBV6-1	once	CASRTIKAVGTEAFF	TGTGCCAGCAGGACTATTAAAGCTGTAGGGACTGAAGCTTTCTTT
TRBJ2-3	TRBD2	TRBV11-3	many	CASSGTNTDTQYF	TGTGCCAGCAGCGGGACTAACACAGATACGCAGTATTTT